This note documents a single T cell receptor (beta chain) sequence. What it binds is not known. This sample was taken from a study of beta chain features in type 1 diabetes. Overall study: Sorted cells examined across all samples numbered 85 million to 130 million. The study, taken as a whole, reports: In all four CD4+ subsets, TCRB CDR3 length was significantly, moderately reduced in type 1 diabetes.

Since all of the isolated RNA was reverse transcribed, expressed TCRB transcripts were what got sequenced. Assay: immunoSEQ multiplex PCR; the TCRdb copy retains only in-frame clones and omits some. The sample holds hundreds of thousands of clones, around 15% seen once. The length of the CDR3 is 13 residues. The junction had 5 bases not matched to a gene; V was cut back by 7 bases and J by 4 bases. Germline loops: CDR1 MGHDK, CDR2 SYGVNS. Based on CD45RO/CCR7/CD25/CD127/CD95/CD27, CD4+ regulatory, stem cell-like memory, naive and central memory cells were sorted. The receptor's source is a man between 18 and 29 years old with type 1 diabetes. This sequence joins TRBV25-1 and TRBJ2-5; 8 positions match TRBD2. The sequencing sample was made of naive CD4+ T cells from blood. CDR3 sequence: CASNIGGAETQYF. CDR3 nucleotides: TGTGCCAGCAACATCGGGGGGGCAGAGACCCAGTACTTC.